This T cell receptor beta chain is from a study of immune heterogeneity within non-small cell lung tumors. Across the whole study: Tumors were classified as 4 squamous cell carcinomas, about nine non-squamous carcinomas and 1 not otherwise specified.

Bulk tumor genomic DNA (600 ng per sample) served as template. Several biopsies were spaced far apart within each primary tumor and obtained as surgery took place. These patients got curative surgery after being newly diagnosed with untreated non-small cell lung cancer. Every donor was a newly diagnosed non-small cell lung cancer patient having surgery with curative intent. It was with 32 V and 13 J primers that multiplex PCR amplified TCR beta CDR3. TCRdb processed the multiplex PCR reads anew with MiXCR; each CDR3 protein has one entry. Here the sample spans roughly 4,000 distinct CDR3 sequences, more than 20% being singletons. The CDR3 totals 14 residues. The germline CDR1 and CDR2 sequences are SGHDN and FVKESK. Note on this clonotype: Just one base apart from a much larger clone, this may be a read error.

This chain joins TRBV14 and TRBJ2-2, with D possibly TRBD1 on 6 matching bases. Source material: lung tumor tissue. This TCR derives from a man in his fifties with non-small cell lung cancer. The CDR3, as DNA: TGTGCCAGAAGCCAGGGACAATACACCGGGGAGCTGTTTTTT. As protein: CARSQGQYTGELFF.